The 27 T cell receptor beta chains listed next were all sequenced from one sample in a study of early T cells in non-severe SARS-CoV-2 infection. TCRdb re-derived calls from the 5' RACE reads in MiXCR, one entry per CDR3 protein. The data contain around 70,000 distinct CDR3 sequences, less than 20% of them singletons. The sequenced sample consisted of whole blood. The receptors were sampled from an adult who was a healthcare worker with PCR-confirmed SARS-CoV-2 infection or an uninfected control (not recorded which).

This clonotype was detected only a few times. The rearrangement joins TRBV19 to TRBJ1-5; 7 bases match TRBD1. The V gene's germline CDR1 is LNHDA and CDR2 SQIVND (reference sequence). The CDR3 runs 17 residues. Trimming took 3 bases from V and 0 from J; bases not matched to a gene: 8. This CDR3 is CASSIVTGRYSNQPQHF. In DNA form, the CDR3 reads TGTGCCAGTAGTATTGTGACAGGGAGGTATAGCAATCAGCCCCAGCATTTT.

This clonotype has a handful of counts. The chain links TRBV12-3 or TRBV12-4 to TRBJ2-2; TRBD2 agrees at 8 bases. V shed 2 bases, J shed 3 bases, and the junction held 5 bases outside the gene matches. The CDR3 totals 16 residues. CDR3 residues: CASSLSAGGHTGELFF. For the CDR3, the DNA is TGTGCCAGCAGTTTAAGTGCGGGAGGACACACCGGGGAGCTGTTTTTT.

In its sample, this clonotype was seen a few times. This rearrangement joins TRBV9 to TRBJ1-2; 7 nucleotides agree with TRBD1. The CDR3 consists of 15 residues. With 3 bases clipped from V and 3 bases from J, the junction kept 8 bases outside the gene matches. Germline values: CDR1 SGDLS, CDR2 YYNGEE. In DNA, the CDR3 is TGTGCCAGCAGCGCGGGAGACAGGGTAGACTATGGCTACACCTTC. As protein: CASSAGDRVDYGYTF.

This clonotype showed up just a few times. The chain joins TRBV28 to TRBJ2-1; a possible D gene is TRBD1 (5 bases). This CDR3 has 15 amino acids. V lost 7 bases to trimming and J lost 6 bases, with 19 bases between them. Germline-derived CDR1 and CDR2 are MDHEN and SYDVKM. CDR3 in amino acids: CASTKTGTRFNEQFF. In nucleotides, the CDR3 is TGTGCCAGCACCAAAACAGGAACTCGGTTCAATGAGCAGTTCTTC.

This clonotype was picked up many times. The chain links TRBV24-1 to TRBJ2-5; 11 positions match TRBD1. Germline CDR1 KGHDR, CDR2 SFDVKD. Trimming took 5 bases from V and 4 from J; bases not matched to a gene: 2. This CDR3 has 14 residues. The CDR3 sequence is CATSAGTGGETQYF. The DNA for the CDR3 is TGTGCCACCAGTGCAGGGACAGGGGGAGAGACCCAGTACTTC.

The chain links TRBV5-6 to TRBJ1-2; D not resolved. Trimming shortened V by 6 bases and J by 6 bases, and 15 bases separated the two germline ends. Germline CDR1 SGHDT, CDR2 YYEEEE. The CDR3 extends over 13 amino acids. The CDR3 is CASTLTKSDGYTF. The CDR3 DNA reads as TGTGCCAGCACCCTAACTAAATCTGATGGCTACACCTTC.

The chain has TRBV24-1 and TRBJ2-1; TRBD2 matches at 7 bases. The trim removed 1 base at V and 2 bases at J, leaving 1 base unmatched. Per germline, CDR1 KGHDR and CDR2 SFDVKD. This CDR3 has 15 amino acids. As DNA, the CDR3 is TGTGCCACCAGTGATTTTCTAGCGGCCTACAATGAGCAGTTCTTC. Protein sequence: CATSDFLAAYNEQFF.

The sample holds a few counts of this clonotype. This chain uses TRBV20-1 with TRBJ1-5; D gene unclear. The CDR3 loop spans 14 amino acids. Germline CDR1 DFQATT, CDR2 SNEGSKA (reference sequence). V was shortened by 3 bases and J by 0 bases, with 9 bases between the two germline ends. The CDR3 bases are TGCAGTGCTAGGGGCGGCCGTAGCAATCAGCCCCAGCATTTT. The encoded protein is CSARGGRSNQPQHF.

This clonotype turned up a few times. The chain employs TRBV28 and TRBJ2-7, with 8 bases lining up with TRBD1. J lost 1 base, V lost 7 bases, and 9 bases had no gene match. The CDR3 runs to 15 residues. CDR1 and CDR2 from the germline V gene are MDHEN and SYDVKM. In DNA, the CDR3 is TGTGCCAGCAACTACCCCGGACAGGGATCCTACGAGCAGTACTTC. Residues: CASNYPGQGSYEQYF.

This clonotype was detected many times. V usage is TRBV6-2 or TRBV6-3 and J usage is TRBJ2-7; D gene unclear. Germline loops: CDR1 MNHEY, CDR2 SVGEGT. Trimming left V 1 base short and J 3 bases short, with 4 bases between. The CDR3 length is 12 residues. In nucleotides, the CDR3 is TGTGCCAGCAGTTACTTCAGCTACGAGCAGTACTTC. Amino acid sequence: CASSYFSYEQYF.

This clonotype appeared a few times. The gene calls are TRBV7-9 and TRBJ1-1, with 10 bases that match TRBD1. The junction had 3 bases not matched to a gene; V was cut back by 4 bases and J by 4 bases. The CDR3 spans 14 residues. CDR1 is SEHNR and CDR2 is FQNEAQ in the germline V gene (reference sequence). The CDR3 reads CASSWTGGSTEAFF. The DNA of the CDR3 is TGTGCCAGCAGCTGGACAGGGGGAAGCACTGAAGCTTTCTTT.

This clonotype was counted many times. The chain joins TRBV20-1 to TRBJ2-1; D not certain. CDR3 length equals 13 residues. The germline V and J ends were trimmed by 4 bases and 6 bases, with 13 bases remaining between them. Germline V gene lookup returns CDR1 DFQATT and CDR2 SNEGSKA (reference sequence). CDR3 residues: CSATDPHPNEQFF. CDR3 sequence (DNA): TGCAGTGCTACAGACCCGCACCCCAATGAGCAGTTCTTC.

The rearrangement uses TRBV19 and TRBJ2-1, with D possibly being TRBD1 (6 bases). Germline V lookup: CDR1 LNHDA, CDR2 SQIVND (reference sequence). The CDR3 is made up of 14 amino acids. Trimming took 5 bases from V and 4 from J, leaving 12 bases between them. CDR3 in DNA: TGTGCCAGTAGTTCCCGGACAGCATACAATGAGCAGTTCTTC. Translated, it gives CASSSRTAYNEQFF.

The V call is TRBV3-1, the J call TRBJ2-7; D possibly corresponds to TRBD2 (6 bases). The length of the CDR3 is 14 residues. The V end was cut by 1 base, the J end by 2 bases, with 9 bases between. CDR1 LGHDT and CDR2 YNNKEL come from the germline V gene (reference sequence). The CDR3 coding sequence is TGTGCCAGCAGCCAAGTCACTAGCACCTACGAGCAGTACTTC. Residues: CASSQVTSTYEQYF.

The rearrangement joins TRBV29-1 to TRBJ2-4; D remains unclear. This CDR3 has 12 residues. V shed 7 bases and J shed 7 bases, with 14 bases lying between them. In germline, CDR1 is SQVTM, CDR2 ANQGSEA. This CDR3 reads CSGVGRSNIQYF. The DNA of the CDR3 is TGCAGCGGGGTGGGTAGGTCCAACATTCAGTACTTC.

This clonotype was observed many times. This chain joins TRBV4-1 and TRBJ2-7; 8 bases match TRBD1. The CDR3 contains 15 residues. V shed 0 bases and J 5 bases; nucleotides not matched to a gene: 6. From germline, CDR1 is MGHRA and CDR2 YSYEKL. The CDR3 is CASSQEPRGRDEQYF. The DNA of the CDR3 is TGCGCCAGCAGCCAAGAACCCAGGGGGCGCGACGAGCAGTACTTC.

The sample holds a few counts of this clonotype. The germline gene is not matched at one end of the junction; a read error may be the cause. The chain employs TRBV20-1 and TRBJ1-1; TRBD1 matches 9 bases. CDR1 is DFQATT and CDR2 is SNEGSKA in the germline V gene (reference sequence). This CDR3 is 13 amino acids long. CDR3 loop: CSEQTGGEGEAFF. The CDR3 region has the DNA TGTTCCGAACAGACAGGGGGAGAAGGTGAAGCTTTCTTT.

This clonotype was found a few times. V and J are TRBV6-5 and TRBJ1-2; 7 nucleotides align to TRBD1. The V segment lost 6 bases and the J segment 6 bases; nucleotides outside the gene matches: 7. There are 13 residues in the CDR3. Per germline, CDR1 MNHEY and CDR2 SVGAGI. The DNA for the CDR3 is TGTGCCAGCAGACCACAGACAGGGAATGGCTACACCTTC. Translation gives CASRPQTGNGYTF.

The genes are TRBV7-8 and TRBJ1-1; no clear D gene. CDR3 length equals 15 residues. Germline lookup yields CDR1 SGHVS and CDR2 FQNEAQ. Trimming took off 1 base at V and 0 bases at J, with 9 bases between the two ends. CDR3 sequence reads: CASSLVFGVNTEAFF. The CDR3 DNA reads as TGTGCCAGCAGCTTAGTATTCGGAGTGAACACTGAAGCTTTCTTT. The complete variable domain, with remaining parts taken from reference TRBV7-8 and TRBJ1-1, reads GAGVSQSPRYKVAKRGQDVALRCDPISGHVSLFWYQQALGQGPEFLTYFQNEAQLDKSGLPSDRFFAERPEGSVSTLKIQRTQQEDSAVYLCASSLVFGVNTEAFFGQGTRLTVV.

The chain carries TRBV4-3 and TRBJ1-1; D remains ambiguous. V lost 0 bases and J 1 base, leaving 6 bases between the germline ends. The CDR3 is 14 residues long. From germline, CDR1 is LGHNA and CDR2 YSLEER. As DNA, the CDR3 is TGCGCCAGCAGCCAAGATAAGGGGAACACTGAAGCTTTCTTT. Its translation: CASSQDKGNTEAFF.

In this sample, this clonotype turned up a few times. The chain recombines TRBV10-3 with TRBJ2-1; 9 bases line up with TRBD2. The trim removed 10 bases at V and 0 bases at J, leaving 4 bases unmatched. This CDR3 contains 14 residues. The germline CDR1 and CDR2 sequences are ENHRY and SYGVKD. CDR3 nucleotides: TGTGCCAGCATGACTAGCGGCTCCTACAATGAGCAGTTCTTC. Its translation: CASMTSGSYNEQFF.

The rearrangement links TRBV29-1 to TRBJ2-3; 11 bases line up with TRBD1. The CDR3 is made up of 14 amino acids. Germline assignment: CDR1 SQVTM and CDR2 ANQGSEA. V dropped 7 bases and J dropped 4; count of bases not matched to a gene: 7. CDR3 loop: CSARTGGRSDTQYF. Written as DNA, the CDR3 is TGCAGCGCCCGGACAGGGGGCCGGTCAGATACGCAGTATTTT.

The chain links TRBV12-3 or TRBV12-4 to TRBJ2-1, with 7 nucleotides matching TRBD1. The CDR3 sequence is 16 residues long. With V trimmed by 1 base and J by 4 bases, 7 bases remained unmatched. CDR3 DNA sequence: TGTGCCAGCAGTTTAGATACAGGGGAAATATACAATGAGCAGTTCTTC. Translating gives CASSLDTGEIYNEQFF.

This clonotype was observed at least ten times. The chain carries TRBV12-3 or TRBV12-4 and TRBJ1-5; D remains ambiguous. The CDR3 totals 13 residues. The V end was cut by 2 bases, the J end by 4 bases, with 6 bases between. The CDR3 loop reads CASSLSRNQPQHF. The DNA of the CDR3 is TGTGCCAGCAGTTTATCCAGGAATCAGCCCCAGCATTTT.

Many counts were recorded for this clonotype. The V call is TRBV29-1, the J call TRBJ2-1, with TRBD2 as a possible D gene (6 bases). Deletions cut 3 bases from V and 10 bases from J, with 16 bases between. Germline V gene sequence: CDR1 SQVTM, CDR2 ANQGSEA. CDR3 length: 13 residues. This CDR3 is CSVDFLLANEQFF. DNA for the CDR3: TGCAGCGTTGACTTTCTTCTAGCGAACGAGCAGTTCTTC.

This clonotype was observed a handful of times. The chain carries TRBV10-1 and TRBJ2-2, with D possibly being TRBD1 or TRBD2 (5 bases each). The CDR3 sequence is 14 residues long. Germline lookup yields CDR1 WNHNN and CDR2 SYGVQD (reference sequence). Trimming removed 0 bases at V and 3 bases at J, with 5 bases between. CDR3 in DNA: TGCGCCAGCAGTGAGTCGGGGGACACCGGGGAGCTGTTTTTT. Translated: CASSESGDTGELFF.

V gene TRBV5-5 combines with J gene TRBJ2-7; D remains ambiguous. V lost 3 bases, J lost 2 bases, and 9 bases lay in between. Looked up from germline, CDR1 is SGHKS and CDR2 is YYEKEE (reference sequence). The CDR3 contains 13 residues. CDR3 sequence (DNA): TGTGCCAGCAGCTCGGGCGTACCCTACGAGCAGTACTTC. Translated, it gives CASSSGVPYEQYF. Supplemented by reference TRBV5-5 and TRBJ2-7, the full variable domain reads DAGVTQSPTHLIKTRGQQVTLRCSPISGHKSVSWYQQVLGQGPQFIFQYYEKEERGRGNFPDRFSARQFPNYSSELNVNALLLGDSALYLCASSSGVPYEQYFGPGTRLTVT.